The sequence of this T cell receptor beta chain was determined in a study of PD-1 blockade in classical Hodgkin lymphoma. Worth noting for this clone: What it binds is unknown.

In germline, CDR1 is KGHSH, CDR2 LQKENI. The CDR3 consists of 17 residues. With V trimmed by 4 bases and J by 0 bases, 4 bases remained unmatched. Notes on the study in general: Relapsed/refractory patients reportedly had the lowest baseline TCR diversity, below newly diagnosed patients, who were below healthy donors. Only CD4+ TCR diversity, not CD8+, had risen significantly by C4D1. The drivers behind the repertoire differences, possibly disease activity or prior therapy, remain undefined.

Each patient relapsed following autologous stem cell transplantation, and prior brentuximab vedotin exposure differed. Complete response, partial response or progressive disease constituted the best responses recorded. Repertoires were generated with immunoSEQ multiplex PCR, while TCRdb's copy carries only in-frame clones and drops some. Of 50,000 or so clones in the sample, under 95% were seen once. This specimen consisted of peripheral blood mononuclear cells (PBMCs), obtained before the second cycle of nivolumab. The chain combines TRBV18 with TRBJ2-3; 13 bases match TRBD2. This sequence originates from a human donor with classical Hodgkin lymphoma. This CDR3 reads CASSRLAGGASTDTQYF. In DNA form, the CDR3 reads TGTGCCAGCTCACGACTAGCGGGAGGTGCTAGCACAGATACGCAGTATTTT. Based on the CDR3 plus reference TRBV18 and TRBJ2-3, the full variable domain is NAGVMQNPRHLVRRRGQEARLRCSPMKGHSHVYWYRQLPEEGLKFMVYLQKENIIDESGMPKERFSAEFPKEGPSILRIQQVVRGDSAAYFCASSRLAGGASTDTQYFGPGTRLTVL.